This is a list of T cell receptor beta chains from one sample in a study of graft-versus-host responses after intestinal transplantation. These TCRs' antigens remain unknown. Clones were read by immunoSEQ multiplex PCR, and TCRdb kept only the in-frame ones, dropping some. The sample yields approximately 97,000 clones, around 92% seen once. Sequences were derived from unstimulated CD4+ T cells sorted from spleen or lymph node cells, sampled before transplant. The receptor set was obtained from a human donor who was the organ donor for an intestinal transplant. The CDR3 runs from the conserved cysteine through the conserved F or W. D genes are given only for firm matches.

cdr3_aa: CASSDSRNTEAFF
cdr3_nt: TGTGCCAGCAGTGACTCGAGGAACACTGAAGCTTTCTTT
j_call: TRBJ1-1
cdr3_length: 13
d_call: .
v_call: TRBV6-4

cdr3_aa: CASSPQTGLSYEQYF
cdr3_nt: TGTGCCAGCAGCCCTCAGACAGGCCTATCCTACGAGCAGTACTTC
j_call: TRBJ2-7
cdr3_length: 15
d_call: .
v_call: TRBV7-9

cdr3_aa: CASSPRSTYEQYF
cdr3_nt: TGTGCCAGCTCACCTCGGTCCACCTACGAGCAGTACTTC
j_call: TRBJ2-7
cdr3_length: 13
d_call: .
v_call: TRBV18

cdr3_aa: CASGPLWETQYF
cdr3_nt: TGTGCCAGCGGGCCCCTTTGGGAGACCCAGTACTTC
j_call: TRBJ2-5
cdr3_length: 12
d_call: .
v_call: TRBV6-1

cdr3_aa: CASSLVAGSEYF
cdr3_nt: TGTGCCAGCAGCTTGGTGGCAGGGTCCGAGTACTTC
j_call: TRBJ2-7
cdr3_length: 12
d_call: .
v_call: TRBV5-5

cdr3_aa: CASSVTYNEKLFF
cdr3_nt: TGTGCCAGCAGTGTCACCTATAATGAAAAACTGTTTTTT
j_call: TRBJ1-4
cdr3_length: 13
d_call: .
v_call: TRBV28

cdr3_aa: CATSNSGGEEYF
cdr3_nt: TGTGCCACCAGTAATAGCGGGGGGGAGGAGTATTTT
j_call: TRBJ2-3
cdr3_length: 12
d_call: TRBD2
v_call: TRBV15

cdr3_aa: CASSRERGTQPQHF
cdr3_nt: TGTGCCAGTAGTAGAGAGCGGGGAACGCAGCCCCAGCATTTT
j_call: TRBJ1-5
cdr3_length: 14
d_call: .
v_call: TRBV19

cdr3_aa: CASSHATGQMGISNQPQHF
cdr3_nt: TGTGCCAGCAGCCATGCCACGGGACAGATGGGTATTAGCAATCAGCCCCAGCATTTT
j_call: TRBJ1-5
cdr3_length: 19
d_call: TRBD1
v_call: TRBV4-2

cdr3_aa: CASYTGELFF
cdr3_nt: TGTGCCTCCTATACCGGGGAGCTGTTTTTT
j_call: TRBJ2-2
cdr3_length: 10
d_call: .
v_call: TRBV30